One sample yielded the 22 T cell receptor beta chains listed below, sequenced in a study of T cells in Graves' hyperthyroidism and ophthalmopathy. The investigators amplified TCR beta CDR3 regions from RNA transcripts. RT-PCR in the first round (using the HTBI primer set) targeted the TCR CDR3. TCRdb re-analysed the multiplex PCR reads in MiXCR, keeping a single row per CDR3 protein. The profile shows about 640,000 distinct CDR3 sequences, roughly 14% of them singletons. The sequencing sample was made of blood. Every receptor here comes from a woman in her fifties or sixties with Graves' ophthalmopathy.

The chain has TRBV4-2 and TRBJ2-2, with a weak D call TRBD1 (5 bases). Per the germline V gene, CDR1 is LGHNA and CDR2 is YNFKEQ. V shed 0 bases and J shed 0 bases, with 11 bases lying between them. This CDR3 is built from 17 residues. CDR3 residues: CASSQDLDRSNTGELFF. In DNA, the CDR3 is TGTGCCAGCAGCCAAGACCTCGACAGATCGAACACCGGGGAGCTGTTTTTT.

This clonotype was recorded many times. CDR3 sequence reads: CASSQQITGNTEAFF. In DNA, the CDR3 is TGTGCCAGCAGCCAACAGATTACGGGGAACACTGAAGCTTTCTTT. The chain carries TRBV3-1 and TRBJ1-1, with D uncertain. Germline V CDR1 and CDR2: LGHDT, YNNKEL (reference sequence). V was clipped by 2 bases and J by 1 base, with 11 bases between them. The CDR3 extends over 15 amino acids.

This chain links TRBV12-3 or TRBV12-4 with TRBJ1-3; TRBD1 matches 8 bases. CDR3 length: 14 residues. V shed 7 bases and J 3 bases; nucleotides not matched to a gene: 5. The CDR3 region has the DNA TGTGCCAGCACCCAACAGGGGGTTGGAAACACCATATATTTT. It encodes CASTQQGVGNTIYF.

The chain uses TRBV6-2 or TRBV6-3 and TRBJ2-2; a weak D match, TRBD2 (6 bases). This CDR3 region has 18 residues. Germline lookup yields CDR1 MNHEY and CDR2 SVGEGT. The V end was cut by 4 bases, the J end by 6 bases, with 24 bases between. The chain's CDR3 is CASSWRGSQPPPPGELFF. CDR3 in DNA: TGTGCCAGCAGTTGGAGGGGTAGTCAACCTCCACCCCCCGGGGAGCTGTTTTTT.

In regard to this clonotype: The junction departs from the called germline gene at one end, perhaps through a read error. The chain employs TRBV4-1 and TRBJ1-2; D is possibly TRBD1 (5 bases). The CDR3 totals 13 residues. Looked up from germline, CDR1 is MGHRA and CDR2 is YSYEKL. In DNA form, the CDR3 reads TGCGCCGGCAGCACTCCGGCAGGGAATGGCTACACCTTC. Protein product: CAGSTPAGNGYTF.

There are many counts of this clonotype. The genes are TRBV7-9 and TRBJ2-7; D possibly corresponds to TRBD1 (5 bases). CDR3 size: 15 residues. Germline V gives CDR1 SEHNR, CDR2 FQNEAQ (reference sequence). V was pared by 2 bases and J by 1 base, with 12 bases between. The CDR3 DNA sequence: TGTGCCAGCAGCTTAAGGAATCAGGGTTCCTACGAGCAGTACTTC. Translating gives CASSLRNQGSYEQYF. Looking up the rest from reference TRBV7-9 and TRBJ2-7 gives the full variable domain: DTGVSQNPRHKITKRGQNVTFRCDPISEHNRLYWYRQTLGQGPEFLTYFQNEAQLEKSRLLSDRFSAERPKGSFSTLEIQRTEQGDSAMYLCASSLRNQGSYEQYFGPGTRLTVT.

This clonotype was counted many times. CDR3 protein: CASTPRTKENTGELFF. CDR3 nucleotide sequence: TGTGCCAGCACCCCCCGGACAAAAGAAAACACCGGGGAGCTGTTTTTT. V usage is TRBV28 and J usage is TRBJ2-2, with a tentative D call TRBD1 (5 bases). Trimming took 7 bases from V and 2 from J, leaving 17 bases between them. CDR1 MDHEN and CDR2 SYDVKM come from the germline V gene. CDR3 length equals 16 residues.

V is TRBV5-4 and J is TRBJ2-1, with 9 bases identical to TRBD2. Germline CDR1 SGHNT, CDR2 YYREEE (reference sequence). This CDR3 has 16 amino acids. V was pared by 0 bases and J by 6 bases, with 7 bases of the junction left unmatched. The DNA for the CDR3 is TGTGCCAGCAGCTTGGGGCCTAGCGGGAAATCCAATGAGCAGTTCTTC. Amino acids: CASSLGPSGKSNEQFF.

This clonotype was seen more than once but under ten times. The chain uses TRBV24-1 and TRBJ2-6; 7 positions match TRBD1. Germline CDR1 is KGHDR and CDR2 is SFDVKD. Unmatched junction bases numbered 12, after V lost 5 bases and J lost 0 bases. This CDR3 is 19 amino acids long. CDR3 nucleotides: TGTGCCACCAGTGGAACCGGGACAGCAACTTCCTCTGGGGCCAACGTCCTGACTTTC. Translating it yields CATSGTGTATSSGANVLTF.

This clonotype came up many times. The J gene is TRBJ1-3, the V gene TRBV12-3 or TRBV12-4; tentatively, D is TRBD1 (6 bases). Trimming took 7 bases from V and 0 from J, leaving 28 bases between them. The CDR3 sequence is 20 residues long. CDR3 nucleotides: TGTGCCAGCAACACCGACGGCCGGCGGACAGACGACTACTCTGGAAACACCATATATTTT. Its protein is CASNTDGRRTDDYSGNTIYF.

This clonotype was observed at least ten times. The chain carries TRBV5-1 and TRBJ1-5; D gene uncertain. The CDR3 extends over 13 amino acids. Per the germline V gene, CDR1 is SGHRS and CDR2 is YFSETQ. V was trimmed by 9 bases and J by 0 bases, leaving 10 bases between them. Here the CDR3 reads CATPVDSNQPQHF. Written as DNA, the CDR3 is TGCGCCACCCCAGTCGATAGCAATCAGCCCCAGCATTTT.

As DNA, the CDR3 is TGTGCCAGCAGTTACCTAACGACTAGCGGAACCTACGAGCAGTACTTC. It yields the protein CASSYLTTSGTYEQYF. The V and J genes are TRBV6-5 and TRBJ2-7, with 9 bases fitting TRBD2. V lost 2 bases, J lost 2 bases, and 7 bases stayed unmatched. Per the germline V gene, CDR1 is MNHEY and CDR2 is SVGAGI. This CDR3 region has 16 residues.

The chain couples TRBV5-1 to TRBJ2-2, with TRBD2 matching over 16 bases. J lost 4 bases, V lost 2 bases, and 11 bases had no gene match. The V gene's germline CDR1 is SGHRS and CDR2 YFSETQ. CDR3 length: 20 residues. The CDR3, as DNA: TGCGCCAGCAGCTTTGGGACTAGCGGGAGGGCCGGTATCGTCACCGGGGAGCTGTTTTTT. Amino acid sequence: CASSFGTSGRAGIVTGELFF. The complete variable domain, with remaining parts taken from reference TRBV5-1 and TRBJ2-2, reads KAGVTQTPRYLIKTRGQQVTLSCSPISGHRSVSWYQQTPGQGLQFLFEYFSETQRNKGNFPGRFSGRQFSNSRSEMNVSTLELGDSALYLCASSFGTSGRAGIVTGELFFGEGSRLTVL.

There are a few counts of this clonotype. V and J are TRBV24-1 and TRBJ2-1; D is ambiguous. The ends were cut back, 5 bases at V and 1 base at J, with 11 bases in the middle. Germline V gives CDR1 KGHDR, CDR2 SFDVKD. The CDR3 covers 15 residues. As DNA, the CDR3 is TGTGCCACCAGTGGCGGTATTGCTTCCTACAATGAGCAGTTCTTC. This translates into CATSGGIASYNEQFF.

The chain employs TRBV5-5 and TRBJ1-5; tentative D call: TRBD1 (5 bases). The V and J ends lost 4 bases and 0 bases respectively, with 14 bases between them. The germline V gene encodes CDR1 SGHKS and CDR2 YYEKEE (reference sequence). The CDR3 totals 16 residues. CDR3 nucleotides: TGTGCCAGCAGCGCTCGGGGGGGTAATAGCAATCAGCCCCAGCATTTT. This translates into CASSARGGNSNQPQHF.

The CDR3 DNA follows: TGCGCCAGCAGCCAGCGGACAGGGGGCAATCAGCCCCAGCATTTT. Protein product: CASSQRTGGNQPQHF. The chain is built from TRBV4-3 and TRBJ1-5; 9 nucleotides agree with TRBD1. The trim removed 3 bases at V and 2 bases at J, leaving 2 bases unmatched. This CDR3 comprises 15 residues. The germline gives CDR1 LGHNA, CDR2 YSLEER.

This clonotype came up a few times. The chain couples TRBV20-1 to TRBJ1-6, with TRBD1 matching over 8 bases. This CDR3 contains 15 residues. CDR1 and CDR2 from the germline V gene are DFQATT and SNEGSKA (reference sequence). Trimming took 6 bases from V and 4 from J; bases not matched to a gene: 8. Written as DNA, the CDR3 is TGCAGTGCCCCGGGACAGGTCACTTATAATTCACCCCTCCACTTT. Translating it yields CSAPGQVTYNSPLHF.

This clonotype was observed once. This CDR3 is CASRGTGKFAEAFF. CDR3 bases: TGTGCCAGCCGGGGGACAGGGAAATTCGCTGAAGCTTTCTTT. The chain carries TRBV25-1 and TRBJ1-1, with TRBD1 matching 9 bases. This CDR3 is 14 amino acids long. V shed 8 bases, J shed 6 bases, and the junction held 10 bases outside the gene matches. The germline CDR1 and CDR2 sequences are MGHDK and SYGVNS. Full variable domain (remainder filled in from reference TRBV25-1 and TRBJ1-1): EADIYQTPRYLVIGTGKKITLECSQTMGHDKMYWYQQDPGMELHLIHYSYGVNSTEKGDLSSESTVSRIRTEHFPLTLESARPSHTSQYLCASRGTGKFAEAFFGQGTRLTVV.

This clonotype was counted ten times or more. The rearrangement uses TRBV5-1 and TRBJ1-4; 7 positions agree with TRBD1. Germline V lookup: CDR1 SGHRS, CDR2 YFSETQ. The CDR3 runs 14 residues. Trimming cost V 4 bases and J 5 bases; bases outside gene matches: 5. CDR3 residues: CASSQTGANEKLFF. For the CDR3, the DNA is TGCGCCAGCAGCCAAACAGGGGCCAATGAAAAACTGTTTTTT.

Ten or more counts support this clonotype. V usage is TRBV28 and J usage is TRBJ2-7; TRBD1 matches 7 bases. CDR3 size: 16 residues. CDR1 MDHEN and CDR2 SYDVKM come from the germline V gene. With 4 bases clipped from V and 3 bases from J, the junction kept 12 bases outside the gene matches. For the CDR3, the DNA is TGTGCCAGCAGTTCGCACACCGGGACAGATAACTACGAGCAGTACTTC. It yields the protein CASSSHTGTDNYEQYF. Full variable domain (remainder filled in from reference TRBV28 and TRBJ2-7): DVKVTQSSRYLVKRTGEKVFLECVQDMDHENMFWYRQDPGLGLRLIYFSYDVKMKEKGDIPEGYSVSREKKERFSLILESASTNQTSMYLCASSSHTGTDNYEQYFGPGTRLTVT.

This clonotype was detected ten times or more. The V and J genes are TRBV30 and TRBJ2-4; 12 nucleotides align to TRBD1. Germline loops: CDR1 GTSNPN, CDR2 SVGIG (reference sequence). J gave up 7 bases and V 5 bases, and 3 bases lay outside the gene matches. The CDR3 totals 13 residues. The CDR3 DNA reads TGTGCCTGGGGGACAGGGGGCTGGAACATTCAGTACTTC. Its protein product is CAWGTGGWNIQYF.

The genes are TRBV4-3 and TRBJ2-1; 9 bases agree with TRBD1. V was pared by 1 base and J by 5 bases, with 0 bases of the junction left unmatched. This CDR3 contains 14 residues. Per the germline V gene, CDR1 is LGHNA and CDR2 is YSLEER. The CDR3: CASSQGTGDNEQFF. The CDR3 nucleotides read TGCGCCAGCAGCCAAGGGACAGGGGACAATGAGCAGTTCTTC.